This TCR beta chain is drawn from a study of T cell repertoires in cytomegalovirus infection. Looking at the study overall: Based on public TCR beta signatures, there were indications of CMV infection and of a matching HLA type. Study outcomes and limitations: Clonotypes of TCR beta that were HLA-C-restricted and CMV-specific dominated the ex vivo response. Of the TCR beta families, the public ones yielded a cumulative frequency that identified carriers of CMV plus the relevant HLA.

TCRdb reanalysed the reads using MiXCR and keeps one entry per CDR3 protein. The data show about 210,000 distinct CDR3 sequences, about 5.9% seen once. The CDR3 sequence is 14 residues long. The germline gives CDR1 SGHTA, CDR2 FQGNSA. Losses at the gene ends were 5 bases for V and 4 bases for J; bases not matched to a gene: 5. This clonotype was seen ten or more times. Its matching antigen is unknown. The chain is built from TRBV7-2 and TRBJ2-7; 10 bases fit TRBD1. The sequenced sample was PBMCs. This TCR derives from a human donor in good health (CMV status not recorded). Some clones in this sample may be carry-over from other donors' samples. This CDR3 is CASSRDRGQYEQYF. The CDR3 DNA sequence: TGTGCCAGCAGCAGAGACAGGGGGCAATACGAGCAGTACTTC.